Listed below are T cell receptor beta chains from one sample, sequenced in a study of monozygotic twins with inflammatory bowel disease. One entry per CDR3 protein, without DNA, is what TCRdb gives after re-calling the 5' RACE reads. Recorded for this sample: over 110,000 distinct CDR3 sequences. Sequencing used blood. The receptors stem from a human donor with ulcerative colitis or Crohn's disease, or a healthy co-twin of an affected twin (not recorded which). The CDR3 runs from the conserved cysteine through the conserved F or W. Only some rows state a clone size, as once, few, many or a class for expanded clones.

cdr3_aa: CASSPLGLAGTYEQYF
v_call: TRBV27
clone_size: NA
j_call: TRBJ2-7

cdr3_aa: CASSYSLGLAVSSYNEQFF
v_call: TRBV6-2/TRBV6-3
clone_size: NA
j_call: TRBJ2-1

cdr3_aa: CASSSHRDTDTQYF
v_call: TRBV6-1
clone_size: NA
j_call: TRBJ2-3

cdr3_aa: CASSVEGAGLQETQYF
v_call: TRBV9
clone_size: NA
j_call: TRBJ2-5

cdr3_aa: CASSLGGGNEKLFF
v_call: TRBV5-1
clone_size: NA
j_call: TRBJ1-4

cdr3_aa: CSGFWDSPRATEAFF
v_call: TRBV29-1
clone_size: NA
j_call: TRBJ1-1

cdr3_aa: CASSLGGSYEQYF
v_call: TRBV28
clone_size: NA
j_call: TRBJ2-7

cdr3_aa: CASSLDLQGTYEQYF
v_call: TRBV5-4
clone_size: NA
j_call: TRBJ2-7

cdr3_aa: CASTTGGETQYF
v_call: TRBV27
clone_size: NA
j_call: TRBJ2-5

cdr3_aa: CASSLVDYTGELFF
v_call: TRBV7-3
clone_size: NA
j_call: TRBJ2-2

cdr3_aa: CSADRGSKNIQYF
v_call: TRBV20-1
clone_size: NA
j_call: TRBJ2-4

cdr3_aa: CASSEGPTTRYEQYF
v_call: TRBV7-9
clone_size: NA
j_call: TRBJ2-7

cdr3_aa: CASSLEGLSSYEQYF
v_call: TRBV5-1
clone_size: NA
j_call: TRBJ2-7

cdr3_aa: CASIRAGEGEQFF
v_call: TRBV2
clone_size: NA
j_call: TRBJ2-1

cdr3_aa: CSARGVPATDEQFF
v_call: TRBV20-1
clone_size: NA
j_call: TRBJ2-1

cdr3_aa: CASSPPGSGLWGYTF
v_call: TRBV18
clone_size: NA
j_call: TRBJ1-2

cdr3_aa: CSAITGGRPLNEKLFF
v_call: TRBV20-1
clone_size: NA
j_call: TRBJ1-4

cdr3_aa: CASRSGGVLNYGYTF
v_call: TRBV5-5
clone_size: NA
j_call: TRBJ1-2

cdr3_aa: CSARPTFTDTQYF
v_call: TRBV20-1
clone_size: NA
j_call: TRBJ2-3

cdr3_aa: CSVGQGAKNIQYF
v_call: TRBV29-1
clone_size: NA
j_call: TRBJ2-4

cdr3_aa: CASSQLDFPSYEQYF
v_call: TRBV14
clone_size: NA
j_call: TRBJ2-7

cdr3_aa: CASSQANREYF
v_call: TRBV3-1
clone_size: NA
j_call: TRBJ2-7

cdr3_aa: CATSRDVARGYEQFF
v_call: TRBV15
clone_size: NA
j_call: TRBJ2-1

cdr3_aa: CASSLILAGGGGYTF
v_call: TRBV7-8
clone_size: NA
j_call: TRBJ1-2

cdr3_aa: CAITTGDRDEKLFF
v_call: TRBV15
clone_size: NA
j_call: TRBJ1-4

cdr3_aa: CASSIEGGETQYF
v_call: TRBV19
clone_size: NA
j_call: TRBJ2-5

cdr3_aa: CASSPGTGGDPTYEQYF
v_call: TRBV12-3/TRBV12-4
clone_size: NA
j_call: TRBJ2-7

cdr3_aa: CASSSLTGSAPYNSPLHF
v_call: TRBV5-4
clone_size: NA
j_call: TRBJ1-6

cdr3_aa: CASSRRGNTGELFF
v_call: TRBV4-3
clone_size: NA
j_call: TRBJ2-2

cdr3_aa: CSARGAGGHTDTQYF
v_call: TRBV20-1
clone_size: NA
j_call: TRBJ2-3

cdr3_aa: CASSPRQISPLHF
v_call: TRBV3-1
clone_size: NA
j_call: TRBJ1-6

cdr3_aa: CASSNRSRGTDTQYF
v_call: TRBV12-3/TRBV12-4
clone_size: NA
j_call: TRBJ2-3

cdr3_aa: CASSPGTGYTDTQYF
v_call: TRBV12-3/TRBV12-4
clone_size: NA
j_call: TRBJ2-3

cdr3_aa: CATSRTAGQFSTDTQYF
v_call: TRBV15
clone_size: NA
j_call: TRBJ2-3

cdr3_aa: CASSYLAGANTGELFF
v_call: TRBV11-1
clone_size: NA
j_call: TRBJ2-2

cdr3_aa: CASSIDIEQPQHF
v_call: TRBV19
clone_size: NA
j_call: TRBJ1-5

cdr3_aa: CASSIAGALPMHEQFF
v_call: TRBV19
clone_size: NA
j_call: TRBJ2-1

cdr3_aa: CASSSRGTTRSNTEAFF
v_call: TRBV7-9
clone_size: NA
j_call: TRBJ1-1

cdr3_aa: CSAETGGNTEAFF
v_call: TRBV20-1
clone_size: NA
j_call: TRBJ1-1

cdr3_aa: CASSYSKSQPQHF
v_call: TRBV6-5
clone_size: medium-sized
j_call: TRBJ1-5

cdr3_aa: CASSSRRRDEKLFF
v_call: TRBV7-6
clone_size: NA
j_call: TRBJ1-4

cdr3_aa: CASSDDRGGYEQYF
v_call: TRBV6-4
clone_size: NA
j_call: TRBJ2-7

cdr3_aa: CASSQDQGRDSPLHF
v_call: TRBV4-3
clone_size: NA
j_call: TRBJ1-6